These 10 T cell receptor beta chains originate from one sample sequenced in a study of early T cells in non-severe SARS-CoV-2 infection. TCRdb re-called the 5' RACE reads with MiXCR, one entry per CDR3 protein. The sample yields about 48,000 distinct CDR3 sequences, roughly 5.5% seen once. The sample was whole blood. These receptors originate from an adult who was a healthcare worker with PCR-confirmed SARS-CoV-2 infection or an uninfected control (not recorded which).

The rearrangement joins TRBV30 to TRBJ1-4; D unresolved. Germline V gene data show CDR1 as GTSNPN and CDR2 as SVGIG (reference sequence). Trimming shortened V by 2 bases and J by 3 bases, and 16 bases separated the two germline ends. CDR3 length: 16 amino acids. The CDR3 nucleotides read TGTGCCTGGAGTCAAAGTCCAACAAAAGCTAATGAAAAACTGTTTTTT. It encodes CAWSQSPTKANEKLFF.

Many counts were recorded for this clonotype. The J gene is TRBJ2-7, the V gene TRBV4-1; 7 bases are shared with TRBD1. Germline trimming cut 0 bases from V and 6 bases from J; bases unmatched to any gene: 8. This CDR3 has 15 amino acids. CDR1 is MGHRA and CDR2 is YSYEKL in the germline V gene. The CDR3 reads CASSQDRPPGGEQYF. For the CDR3, the DNA is TGCGCCAGCAGCCAAGATCGGCCCCCAGGGGGCGAGCAGTACTTC.

This clonotype was observed a single time. This chain uses TRBV11-2 with TRBJ2-1; unclear D gene. Trimming pared 2 bases from V and 7 bases from J, leaving 9 bases between. Looked up from germline, CDR1 is SGHAT and CDR2 is FQNNGV. The length of the CDR3 is 13 residues. CDR3 loop: CASSLIGQNEQFF. The CDR3 bases are TGTGCCAGCAGCTTAATCGGGCAGAATGAGCAGTTCTTC.

This clonotype was counted ten times or more. Written as DNA, the CDR3 is TGTGCCAGCAGCGCCGGGACTAGCGTCTACAATGAGCAGTTCTTC. This sequence encodes CASSAGTSVYNEQFF. The chain uses TRBV11-2 and TRBJ2-1; 10 nucleotides align to TRBD2. Germline loops: CDR1 SGHAT, CDR2 FQNNGV. The CDR3 runs 15 residues. V gave up 5 bases and J gave up 3 bases; unmatched junction bases: 4.

The table lists this clonotype with a few counts. The CDR3 here is CASRAQKAPLHF. CDR3 DNA: TGTGCCAGCCGCGCCCAAAAGGCACCCCTCCACTTT. The chain uses TRBV25-1 and TRBJ1-6; unclear D gene. Germline CDR1 reads MGHDK; CDR2 reads SYGVNS. The V gene lost 8 bases and the J gene lost 11 bases, with 13 bases spanning the gap. The CDR3 sequence is 12 residues long.

The table lists this clonotype with many counts. The J gene is TRBJ2-5, the V gene TRBV7-2; TRBD2 agrees at 13 bases. The ends lost 2 bases at V and 4 bases at J; junction bases unmatched: 1. Germline-derived CDR1 and CDR2 are SGHTA and FQGNSA. This CDR3 region has 15 residues. CDR3 amino acids: CASSLRLAGGETQYF. The CDR3 region has the DNA TGTGCCAGCAGCTTAAGACTAGCGGGGGGAGAGACCCAGTACTTC.

In its sample, this clonotype was seen many times. This sequence joins TRBV4-2 and TRBJ1-5; TRBD1 is a possible D gene (6 bases). Germline CDR1 reads LGHNA; CDR2 reads YNFKEQ. V lost 0 bases, J lost 2 bases, and 8 bases lay in between. This CDR3 has 15 amino acids. In DNA, the CDR3 is TGTGCCAGCAGCCAAGACAGGGGACGCAATCAGCCCCAGCATTTT. This gives the protein CASSQDRGRNQPQHF.

This clonotype was seen a handful of times. Here the CDR3 reads CASSWTGNNYGYTF. CDR3 DNA: TGTGCCAGCAGTTGGACAGGGAATAACTATGGCTACACCTTC. This sequence joins TRBV27 and TRBJ1-2, with TRBD1 matching 8 bases. The CDR3 runs to 14 residues. The V and J ends lost 4 bases and 1 base, in that order; junction bases with no gene match: 2. Per germline, CDR1 MNHEY and CDR2 SMNVEV (reference sequence).

This clonotype was detected many times. The V and J genes are TRBV6-2 or TRBV6-3 and TRBJ2-1; D is uncertain. Germline values: CDR1 MNHEY, CDR2 SVGEGT. V lost 4 bases, J lost 8 bases, and 15 bases lay in between. The CDR3 loop spans 14 amino acids. The CDR3 bases are TGTGCCAGCAGTTTAAGGTGGAGAAGTGATGAGCAGTTCTTC. Amino acid sequence: CASSLRWRSDEQFF.

This clonotype has a count of ten or more. The chain joins TRBV7-6 to TRBJ1-5; D is uncertain. The CDR3 totals 17 residues. V was shortened by 1 base and J by 3 bases, with 16 bases between the two germline ends. CDR1 is SGHVS and CDR2 is FNYEAQ in the germline V gene. The CDR3 coding sequence is TGTGCCAGCAGCTTAGACCCGGGGATGGTTCTCAATCAGCCCCAGCATTTT. Translation gives CASSLDPGMVLNQPQHF.